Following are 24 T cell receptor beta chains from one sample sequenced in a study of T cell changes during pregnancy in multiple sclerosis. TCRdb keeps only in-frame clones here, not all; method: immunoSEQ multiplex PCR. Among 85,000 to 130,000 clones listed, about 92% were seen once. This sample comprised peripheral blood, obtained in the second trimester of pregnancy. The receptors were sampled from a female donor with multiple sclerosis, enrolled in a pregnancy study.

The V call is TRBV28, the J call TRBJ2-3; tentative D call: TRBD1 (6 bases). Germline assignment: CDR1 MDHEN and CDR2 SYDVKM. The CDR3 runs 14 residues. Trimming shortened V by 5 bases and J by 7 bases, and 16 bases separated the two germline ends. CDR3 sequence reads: CASSTTYRAHTQYF. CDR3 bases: TGTGCCAGCAGTACCACCTACAGGGCTCATACGCAGTATTTT.

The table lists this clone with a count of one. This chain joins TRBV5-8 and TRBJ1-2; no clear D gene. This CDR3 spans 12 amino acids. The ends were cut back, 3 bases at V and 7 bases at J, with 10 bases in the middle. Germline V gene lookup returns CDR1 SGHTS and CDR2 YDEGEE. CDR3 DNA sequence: TGTGCCAGCAGCTCGAGGCAGATTGGCTACACCTTC. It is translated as CASSSRQIGYTF.

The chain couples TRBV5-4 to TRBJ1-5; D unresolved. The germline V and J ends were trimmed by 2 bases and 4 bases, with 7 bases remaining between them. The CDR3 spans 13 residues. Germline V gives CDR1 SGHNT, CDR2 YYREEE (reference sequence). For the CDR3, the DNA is TGTGCCAGCAGCTTCGACACTAATCAGCCCCAGCATTTT. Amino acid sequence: CASSFDTNQPQHF. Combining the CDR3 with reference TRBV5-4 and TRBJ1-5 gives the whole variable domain ETGVTQSPTHLIKTRGQQVTLRCSSQSGHNTVSWYQQALGQGPQFIFQYYREEENGRGNFPPRFSGLQFPNYSSELNVNALELDDSALYLCASSFDTNQPQHFGDGTRLSIL.

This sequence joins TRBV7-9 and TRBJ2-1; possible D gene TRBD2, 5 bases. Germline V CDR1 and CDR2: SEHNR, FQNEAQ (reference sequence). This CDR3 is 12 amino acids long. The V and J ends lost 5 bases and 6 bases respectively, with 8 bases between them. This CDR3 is CASSGLGNEQFF. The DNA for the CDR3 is TGTGCCAGCAGCGGACTCGGCAATGAGCAGTTCTTC.

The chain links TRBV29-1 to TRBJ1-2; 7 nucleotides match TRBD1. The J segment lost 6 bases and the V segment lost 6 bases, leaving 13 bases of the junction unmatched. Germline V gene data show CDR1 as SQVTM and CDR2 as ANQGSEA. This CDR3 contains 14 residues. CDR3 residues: CSVAPGTVFDGYTF. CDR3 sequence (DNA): TGCAGCGTCGCCCCCGGGACAGTCTTTGATGGCTACACCTTC.

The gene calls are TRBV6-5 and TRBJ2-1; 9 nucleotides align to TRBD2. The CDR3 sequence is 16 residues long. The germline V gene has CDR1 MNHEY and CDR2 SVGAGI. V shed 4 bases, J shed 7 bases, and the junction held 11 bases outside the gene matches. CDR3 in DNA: TGTGCCAGCAGTTCCACGGGCGGGAGGGCCTCAAATGAGCAGTTCTTC. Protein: CASSSTGGRASNEQFF.

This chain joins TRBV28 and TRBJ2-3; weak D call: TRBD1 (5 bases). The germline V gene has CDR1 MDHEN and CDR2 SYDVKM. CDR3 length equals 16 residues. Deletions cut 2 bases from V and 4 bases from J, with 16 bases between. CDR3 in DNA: TGTGCCAGCAGTTTAGGTTTAGGAATGGGGCCAGATACGCAGTATTTT. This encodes CASSLGLGMGPDTQYF.

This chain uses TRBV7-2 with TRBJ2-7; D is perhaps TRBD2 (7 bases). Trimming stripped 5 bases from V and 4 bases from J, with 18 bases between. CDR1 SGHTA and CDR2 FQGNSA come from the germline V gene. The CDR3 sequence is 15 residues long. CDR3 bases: TGTGCCAGCAGCCAACAGGGACGGGGAGGGTACGAGCAGTACTTC. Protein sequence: CASSQQGRGGYEQYF.

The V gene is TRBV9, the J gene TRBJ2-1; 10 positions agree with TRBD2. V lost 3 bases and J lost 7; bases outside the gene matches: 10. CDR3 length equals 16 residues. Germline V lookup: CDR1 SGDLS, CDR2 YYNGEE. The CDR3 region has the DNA TGTGCCAGCAGCGCTTCAGGGGCTAGCGGGGGTAATGAGCAGTTCTTC. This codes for CASSASGASGGNEQFF.

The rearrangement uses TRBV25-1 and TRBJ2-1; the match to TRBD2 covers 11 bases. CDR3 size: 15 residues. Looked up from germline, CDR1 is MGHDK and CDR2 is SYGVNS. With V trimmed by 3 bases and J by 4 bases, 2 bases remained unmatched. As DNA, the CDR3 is TGTGCCAGCAGTGAGGTAGCGGGAGGGTACAATGAGCAGTTCTTC. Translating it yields CASSEVAGGYNEQFF.

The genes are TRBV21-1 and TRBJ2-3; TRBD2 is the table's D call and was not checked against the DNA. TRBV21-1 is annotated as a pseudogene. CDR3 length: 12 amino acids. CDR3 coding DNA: TGTGCCACCTCCTGTCTCACAGATACGCAGTATTTT. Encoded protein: CATSCLTDTQYF.

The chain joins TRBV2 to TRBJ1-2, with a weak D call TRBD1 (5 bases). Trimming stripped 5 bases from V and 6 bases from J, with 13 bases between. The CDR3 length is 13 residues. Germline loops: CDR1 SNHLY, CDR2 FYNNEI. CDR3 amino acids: CASSSGWDDGYTF. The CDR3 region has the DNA TGTGCCAGCAGTTCAGGGTGGGATGATGGCTACACCTTC.

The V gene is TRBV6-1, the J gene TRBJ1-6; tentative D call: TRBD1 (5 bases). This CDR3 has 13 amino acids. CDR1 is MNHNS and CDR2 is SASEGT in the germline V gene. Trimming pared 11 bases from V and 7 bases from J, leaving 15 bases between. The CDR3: CASLGGFNSPLHF. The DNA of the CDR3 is TGTGCCTCCCTCGGGGGATTCAATTCACCCCTCCACTTT.

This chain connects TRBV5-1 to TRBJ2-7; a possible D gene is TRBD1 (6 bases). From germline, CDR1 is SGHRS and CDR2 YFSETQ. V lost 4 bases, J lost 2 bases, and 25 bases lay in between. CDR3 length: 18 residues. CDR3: CASSLGWGQRKGPYEQYF. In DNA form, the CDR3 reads TGCGCCAGCAGCCTGGGGTGGGGACAACGAAAAGGGCCCTACGAGCAGTACTTC.

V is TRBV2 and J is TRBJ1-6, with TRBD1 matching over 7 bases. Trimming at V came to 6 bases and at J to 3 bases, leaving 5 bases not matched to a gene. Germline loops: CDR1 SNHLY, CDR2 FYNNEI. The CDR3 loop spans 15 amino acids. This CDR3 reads CASRRQGFYNSPLHF. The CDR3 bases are TGTGCCAGCAGAAGACAGGGATTCTATAATTCACCCCTCCACTTT.

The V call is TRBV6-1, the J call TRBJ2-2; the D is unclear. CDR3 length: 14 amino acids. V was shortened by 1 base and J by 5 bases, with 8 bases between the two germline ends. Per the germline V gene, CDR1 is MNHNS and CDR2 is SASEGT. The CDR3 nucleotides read TGTGCCAGCAGTGAAGGCCCGGTAACCGGGGAGCTGTTTTTT. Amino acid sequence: CASSEGPVTGELFF.

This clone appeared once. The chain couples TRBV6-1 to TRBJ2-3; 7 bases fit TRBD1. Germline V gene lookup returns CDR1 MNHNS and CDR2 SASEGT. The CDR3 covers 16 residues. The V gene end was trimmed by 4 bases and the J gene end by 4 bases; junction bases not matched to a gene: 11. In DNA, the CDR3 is TGTGCCAGCAGTGTCCTCGAGGGGGCCTTCCCAGATACGCAGTATTTT. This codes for CASSVLEGAFPDTQYF.

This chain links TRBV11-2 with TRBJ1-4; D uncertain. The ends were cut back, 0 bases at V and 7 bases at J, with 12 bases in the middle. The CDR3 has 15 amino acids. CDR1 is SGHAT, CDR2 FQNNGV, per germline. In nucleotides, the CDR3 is TGTGCCAGCAGCTTAGATCACGGGGTGGGTGAAAAACTGTTTTTT. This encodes CASSLDHGVGEKLFF.

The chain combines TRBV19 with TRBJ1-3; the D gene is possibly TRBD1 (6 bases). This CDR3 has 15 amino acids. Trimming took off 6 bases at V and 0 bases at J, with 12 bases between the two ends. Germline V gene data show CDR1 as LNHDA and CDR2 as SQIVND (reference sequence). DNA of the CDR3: TGTGCCAGTAGCCCGACAGGCGTCTCTGGAAACACCATATATTTT. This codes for CASSPTGVSGNTIYF.

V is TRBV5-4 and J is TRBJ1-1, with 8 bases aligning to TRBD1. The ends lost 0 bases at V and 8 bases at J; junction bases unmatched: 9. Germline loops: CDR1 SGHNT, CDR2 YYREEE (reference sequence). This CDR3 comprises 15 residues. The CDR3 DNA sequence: TGTGCCAGCAGCTTGGCGGGCGGGACAGGTTCCGAAGCTTTCTTT. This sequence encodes CASSLAGGTGSEAFF.

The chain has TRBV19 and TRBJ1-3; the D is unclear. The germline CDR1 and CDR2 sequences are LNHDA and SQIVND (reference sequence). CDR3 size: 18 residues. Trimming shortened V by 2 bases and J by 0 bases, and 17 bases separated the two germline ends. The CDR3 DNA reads TGTGCCAGTAGTATAAGGCGGATCGGGAGGGACTCTGGAAACACCATATATTTT. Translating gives CASSIRRIGRDSGNTIYF.

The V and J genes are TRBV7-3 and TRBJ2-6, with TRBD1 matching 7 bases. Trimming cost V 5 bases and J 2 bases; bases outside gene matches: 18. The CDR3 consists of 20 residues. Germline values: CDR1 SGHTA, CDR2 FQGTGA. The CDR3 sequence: CASSPQGRGRSVAGANVLTF. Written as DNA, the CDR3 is TGTGCCAGCAGCCCTCAGGGAAGGGGGCGTTCTGTAGCTGGGGCCAACGTCCTGACTTTC.

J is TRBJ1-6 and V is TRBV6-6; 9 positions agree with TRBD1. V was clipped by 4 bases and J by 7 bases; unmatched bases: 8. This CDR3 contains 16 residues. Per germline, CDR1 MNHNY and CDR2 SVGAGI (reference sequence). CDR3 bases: TGTGCCAGCAGTTTCACAGGGGGCCGAGGGAATTCACCCCTCCACTTT. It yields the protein CASSFTGGRGNSPLHF.

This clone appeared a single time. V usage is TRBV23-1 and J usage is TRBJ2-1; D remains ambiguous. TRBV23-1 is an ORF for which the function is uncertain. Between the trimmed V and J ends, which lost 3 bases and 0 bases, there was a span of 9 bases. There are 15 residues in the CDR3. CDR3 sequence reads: CASSHVVSSYNEQFF. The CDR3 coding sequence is TGCGCCAGCAGTCATGTAGTCTCCTCCTACAATGAGCAGTTCTTC.